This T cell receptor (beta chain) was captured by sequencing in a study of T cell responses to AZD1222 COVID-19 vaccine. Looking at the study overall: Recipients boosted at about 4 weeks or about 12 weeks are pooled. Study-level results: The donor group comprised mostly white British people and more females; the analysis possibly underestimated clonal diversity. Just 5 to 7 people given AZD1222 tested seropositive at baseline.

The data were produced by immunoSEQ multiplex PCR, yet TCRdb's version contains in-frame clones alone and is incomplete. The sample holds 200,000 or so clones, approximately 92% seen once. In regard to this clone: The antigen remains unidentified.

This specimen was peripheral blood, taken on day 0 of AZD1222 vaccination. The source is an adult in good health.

In DNA, the CDR3 is TGTGCCAGTAGTGCCCTCGACAGAACGAACACCGGGGAGCTGTTTTTT. It specifies CASSALDRTNTGELFF. This sequence joins TRBV19 and TRBJ2-2; TRBD1 might be the D (5 bases). The ends were cut back, 5 bases at V and 0 bases at J, with 13 bases in the middle. Germline V gene data show CDR1 as LNHDA and CDR2 as SQIVND (reference sequence). The CDR3 loop spans 16 amino acids.